The entry below gives a single T cell receptor beta chain sequence along with its context. The target antigen is unknown. The table came from immunoSEQ multiplex PCR; TCRdb's copy has only in-frame clones and leaves some out. The table has some 2,100,000 clones, approximately 94% seen once. The length of the CDR3 is 15 residues. The data stem from a study of shared clonotypes between healthy human individuals. The study's findings and limits: Across a handful of donors, naive CD4 shared roughly 5%, naive CD8 under 4%, memory CD4 roughly 2.2%, memory CD8 over 0.3%.

The sequenced material came from naive CD4+ T cells sorted from blood. The sample's subset: CD45RA+ positively selected. This TCR was recovered from a man younger than 30 in good health. This chain links TRBV12-1 with TRBJ2-7; the table's D gene call, TRBD1, was not cross checked with the DNA. TRBV12-1 represents a pseudogene. CDR3 sequence: CASSFQSGASYEQYF. CDR3 DNA: TGTGCCAGCAGCTTTCAGTCAGGCGCCTCCTACGAGCAGTACTTC.